This T cell receptor (beta chain) was captured in a study of Ad26.COV2.S vaccination and SARS-CoV-2 variants. Background on the study: Intramuscularly, Ad26.COV2.S was given either once or twice, 56 days apart. Notes on the study in general: Researchers cautioned that TCR breadth and depth analyses may have underestimated total T cell responses.

As for this clone: Antigen specificity is unknown.

Profiled with immunoSEQ multiplex PCR; TCRdb holds only in-frame clones, not every one. The table includes about 430,000 clones, around 90% detected once. Treatment reported: some 19 received Ad26.COV2.S at low or high dose, single or two shots; about 5 received placebo; per-sample allocation not given. Sample collection was performed on day 63 after the first vaccine or placebo injection. The V and J ends lost 3 bases and 6 bases, in that order; junction bases with no gene match: 10. The germline V gene has CDR1 SGHVS and CDR2 FQNEAQ. This CDR3 is built from 16 residues. This material consisted of peripheral blood, taken in a trial of Ad26.COV2.S vaccine versus placebo. The sequence derives from a person between 18 and 65 years old who received the Ad26.COV2.S COVID-19 vaccine or a placebo. The chain employs TRBV7-8 and TRBJ2-3; 9 nucleotides line up with TRBD2. The CDR3 DNA reads as TGTGCCAGCAGCTTCCCGACTAGCGGCCTTGGGGATACGCAGTATTTT. Translated, it gives CASSFPTSGLGDTQYF.